Sequencing of this T cell receptor (beta chain) was carried out in a study of regulatory T cells in long-lasting Graves disease. Study findings and constraints: Sharing of public clonotypes was greater in persistent patients (about 3,000) than in new patients (around 880).

Trimming stripped 5 bases from V and 4 bases from J, with 26 bases between. Per germline, CDR1 MNHEY and CDR2 SVGEGT. CDR3 length equals 18 residues. Assembly of TCR beta libraries relied on iRepertoire HTBI primers together with Arm-PCR of CDR3 regions. TCRdb itself ran the multiplex PCR reads through MiXCR, one entry per CDR3 protein. The sample carries around 480,000 distinct CDR3 sequences, about 16% recorded once. As to time point: newly diagnosed GD, antithyroid drugs for less than 3 months. Following extraction of RNA from PBMCs, that RNA was used to make the TCR library. The peripheral blood volume drawn was approximately 9 milliliters, and it was collected into EDTA tubes. A note on this clonotype: What it recognizes is unknown.

The same sample was also used in a study of T cells in Graves' hyperthyroidism and ophthalmopathy. That paper notes: The TCR CDR3 first-round RT-PCR relied on the HTBI primer set.

The sequence came from a woman aged 35-65 years with Graves disease. The chain has TRBV6-2 or TRBV6-3 and TRBJ1-2; D possibly corresponds to TRBD1 (5 bases). This specimen consisted of peripheral blood mononuclear cells (PBMCs), obtained at new diagnosis, from a patient treated with antithyroid drugs. CDR3 sequence (DNA): TGTGCCAGCAGTGAATCTTATATCGCAGGGAACTTAGGCTATGGCTACACCTTC. Amino acids: CASSESYIAGNLGYGYTF.